One and the same sample provided the 8 T cell receptor beta chains below, sequenced in a study of Tregs in tolerant kidney transplant recipients. Assay: immunoSEQ multiplex PCR; the TCRdb copy retains only in-frame clones and omits some. The sample contains about 46,000 clones, about 90% of which appear only once. Sequencing used Tregs from blood. These TCRs come from a human donor in good health.

This rearrangement joins TRBV6-1 to TRBJ1-2, with TRBD1 identical over 8 bases. The length of the CDR3 is 14 residues. Unmatched junction bases numbered 8, after V lost 2 bases and J lost 9 bases. The V gene's germline CDR1 is MNHNS and CDR2 SASEGT. CDR3 sequence reads: CASSERTTGASYTF. In nucleotides, the CDR3 is TGTGCCAGCAGTGAACGTACGACAGGGGCAAGCTACACCTTC.

J is TRBJ1-1 and V is TRBV15, with a possible D match to TRBD1 (5 bases). Germline values: CDR1 LNHNV, CDR2 YYDKDF (reference sequence). The CDR3 consists of 14 residues. V shed 5 bases and J shed 3 bases, with 13 bases lying between them. The CDR3 DNA is TGTGCCACCAGCCGGGACGTTAGGGACACTGAAGCTTTCTTT. It is translated as CATSRDVRDTEAFF.

This rearrangement joins TRBV2 to TRBJ1-1, with D perhaps TRBD1 (5 bases). Per the germline V gene, CDR1 is SNHLY and CDR2 is FYNNEI. The CDR3 is 14 amino acids. V was clipped by 7 bases and J by 5 bases, with 17 bases between them. CDR3 in DNA: TGTGCCAGCATAAGGACAAGCGGTGGGACTGAAGCTTTCTTT. Protein sequence: CASIRTSGGTEAFF.

This chain links TRBV14 with TRBJ2-5; D gene uncertain. The V gene's germline CDR1 is SGHDN and CDR2 FVKESK. CDR3 size: 16 residues. V lost 3 bases and J 5 bases, leaving 19 bases between the germline ends. CDR3 amino acids: CASSQRFVIGRETQYF. CDR3 DNA: TGTGCCAGCAGCCAGAGGTTCGTGATAGGAAGGGAGACCCAGTACTTC.

V gene TRBV5-5 combines with J gene TRBJ1-1; 7 nucleotides agree with TRBD1. The CDR3 sequence is 14 residues long. The germline gives CDR1 SGHKS, CDR2 YYEKEE (reference sequence). The V gene end was trimmed by 1 base and the J gene end by 5 bases; junction bases not matched to a gene: 5. In DNA form, the CDR3 reads TGTGCCAGCAGCTTGTGGACAGGAATGACTGAAGCTTTCTTT. Translating it yields CASSLWTGMTEAFF.

This clone has a handful of counts. This chain uses TRBV18 with TRBJ1-2, with TRBD1 as a possible D gene (6 bases). The CDR3 has 15 amino acids. Germline V lookup: CDR1 KGHSH, CDR2 LQKENI. V lost 2 bases and J lost 0, with 10 bases in between. The CDR3 DNA is TGTGCCAGCTCACCAACGGGGGGGCCTAACTATGGCTACACCTTC. It translates to CASSPTGGPNYGYTF.

V is TRBV7-9 and J is TRBJ2-5; no reliable D call. With the DNA end fitting TRBJ2-7 better, the J assignment may be wrong. The CDR3 extends over 16 amino acids. Germline CDR1 and CDR2: SEHNR and FQNEAQ (reference sequence). The CDR3 is CASSQSPGRLDYEQYF. The CDR3 DNA follows: TGTGCCAGCAGTCAGAGCCCGGGTAGATTGGACTACGAGCAGTACTTC.

The V call is TRBV5-1, the J call TRBJ1-1; D is perhaps TRBD1 (5 bases). CDR3 length equals 14 residues. CDR1 is SGHRS and CDR2 is YFSETQ in the germline V gene. V was pared by 4 bases and J by 0 bases, with 10 bases between. In DNA, the CDR3 is TGCGCCAGCAGCGGCGGGGCCTTGAACACTGAAGCTTTCTTT. Protein product: CASSGGALNTEAFF.